The clone carrying this T cell receptor beta chain was recorded a few times. Its target is unknown. V was clipped by 10 bases and J by 8 bases, with 17 bases between them. The CDR3 extends over 12 amino acids. Germline V gene data show CDR1 as ENHRY and CDR2 as SYGVKD. This entry comes from a study of blood T cells in healthy people across ages. A second PCR of about 6 to 12 cycles used a sample-barcoded 5' primer and a J-beta primer mix. Unique molecular identifiers of 12 random nucleotides labeled each cDNA. TCRdb redid the calling of the 5' RACE reads with MiXCR, one entry per CDR3 protein. The table includes approximately 2,000,000 distinct CDR3 sequences, approximately 39% detected once. Study observations and caveats: Changes seen in expanded clonotypes were possibly confounded by donor CMV status left unknown. It was the long-lived donors that had more naive CD4+ cells and higher diversity than aged donors. It was held that the diversity estimates obtained from one million T cells were underestimates.

The sequence was collected from a human donor in good health. Material for sequencing was blood. The genes are TRBV10-3 and TRBJ1-2, with D perhaps TRBD1 (5 bases). Written as DNA, the CDR3 is TGTGCCACCACCGGGACCCTCGGGGGCTACACCTTC. It translates to CATTGTLGGYTF.